This T cell receptor (beta chain) was found in a study of T cell repertoires in cytomegalovirus infection. Background on the study: Public TCR beta signatures marked donors with CMV infection and the matching HLA.

The CDR3 has 17 amino acids. V was pared by 4 bases and J by 0 bases, with 8 bases of the junction left unmatched. Germline assignment: CDR1 PRHDT and CDR2 FYEKMQ (reference sequence). This clonotype was counted at least ten times. Antigen specificity is unknown. Using its own MiXCR run on the reads, TCRdb lists one record per CDR3 protein. The data hold about 330,000 distinct CDR3 sequences, with more than 8% observed a single time. General observations from the study: Summed frequency of shared TCR beta families picked out CMV carriers who also had the relevant HLA.

The chain combines TRBV13 with TRBJ2-1; TRBD2 matches 8 bases. The clonotype originates from a human donor in good health (CMV status not recorded). Some clones in this sample may be carry-over from other donors' samples. Material: PBMCs. CDR3 sequence: CASSSRAGVSSYNEQFF. In nucleotides, the CDR3 is TGTGCCAGCAGCTCTAGAGCGGGGGTGAGCTCCTACAATGAGCAGTTCTTC.